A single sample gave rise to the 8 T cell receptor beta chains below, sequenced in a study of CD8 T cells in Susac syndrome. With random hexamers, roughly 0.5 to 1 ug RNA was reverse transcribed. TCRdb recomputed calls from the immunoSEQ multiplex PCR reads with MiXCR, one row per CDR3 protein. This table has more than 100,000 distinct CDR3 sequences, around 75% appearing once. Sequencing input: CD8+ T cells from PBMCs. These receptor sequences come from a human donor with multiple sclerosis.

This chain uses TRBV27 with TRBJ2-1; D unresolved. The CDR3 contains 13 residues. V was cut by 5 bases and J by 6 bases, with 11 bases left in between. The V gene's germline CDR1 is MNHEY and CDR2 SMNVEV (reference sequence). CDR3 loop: CASSNHPSNEQFF. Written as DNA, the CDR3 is TGTGCCAGCAGTAACCACCCGTCCAATGAGCAGTTCTTC.

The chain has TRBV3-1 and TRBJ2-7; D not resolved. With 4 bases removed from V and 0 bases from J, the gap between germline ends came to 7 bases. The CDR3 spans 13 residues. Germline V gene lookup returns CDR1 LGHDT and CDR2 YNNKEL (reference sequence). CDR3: CASSLTNSYEQYV. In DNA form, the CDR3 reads TGTGCCAGCAGCCTTACCAACTCCTACGAGCAGTACGTC.

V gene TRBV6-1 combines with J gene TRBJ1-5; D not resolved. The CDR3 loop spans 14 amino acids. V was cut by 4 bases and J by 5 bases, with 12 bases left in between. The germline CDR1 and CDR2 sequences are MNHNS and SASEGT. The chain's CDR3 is CASSGNAEDQPQHF. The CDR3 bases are TGTGCCAGCAGTGGGAACGCCGAGGATCAGCCCCAGCATTTT.

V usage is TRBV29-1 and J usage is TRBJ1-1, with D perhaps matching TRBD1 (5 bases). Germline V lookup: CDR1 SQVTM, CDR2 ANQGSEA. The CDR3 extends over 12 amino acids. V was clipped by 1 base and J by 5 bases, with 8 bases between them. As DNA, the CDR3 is TGCAGCGTTGAAGGGGGCGAGACTGAAGCTTTCTTT. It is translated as CSVEGGETEAFF.

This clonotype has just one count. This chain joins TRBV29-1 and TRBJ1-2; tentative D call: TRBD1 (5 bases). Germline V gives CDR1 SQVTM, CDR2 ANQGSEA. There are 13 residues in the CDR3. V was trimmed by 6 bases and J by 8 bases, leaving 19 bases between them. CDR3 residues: CSVPGTARGGYTF. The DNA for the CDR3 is TGCAGCGTCCCAGGGACCGCCCGAGGGGGCTACACCTTC.

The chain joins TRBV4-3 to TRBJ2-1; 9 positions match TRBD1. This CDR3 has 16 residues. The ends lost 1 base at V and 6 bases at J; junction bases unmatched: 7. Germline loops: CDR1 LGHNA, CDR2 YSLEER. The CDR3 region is CASSQARQGVCNEQFF. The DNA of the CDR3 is TGCGCCAGCAGCCAAGCGAGACAGGGGGTGTGCAATGAGCAGTTCTTC.

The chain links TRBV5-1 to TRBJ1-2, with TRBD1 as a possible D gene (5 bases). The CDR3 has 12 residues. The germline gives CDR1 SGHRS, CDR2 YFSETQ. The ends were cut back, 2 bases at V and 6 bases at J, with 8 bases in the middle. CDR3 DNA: TGCGCCAGCAGCTTACAGGATGATGGCTACACCTTC. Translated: CASSLQDDGYTF.

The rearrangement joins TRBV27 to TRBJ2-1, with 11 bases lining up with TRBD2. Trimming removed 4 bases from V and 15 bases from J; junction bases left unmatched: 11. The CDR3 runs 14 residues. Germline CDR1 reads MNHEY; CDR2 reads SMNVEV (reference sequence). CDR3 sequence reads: CASSSGLAEGSAFF. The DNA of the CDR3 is TGTGCCAGCAGTTCGGGACTAGCGGAAGGATCGGCGTTCTTC.